What follows is one T cell receptor beta chain and its context. Authors' processing steps: Cell counts per sample came from amplifying reference gene primers. Assay: immunoSEQ multiplex PCR; the TCRdb copy retains only in-frame clones and omits some. That table supplies the V and J calls and clone size; D and trimming were determined from the DNA. This sample has approximately 230,000 clones, with approximately 88% found just once. These data are taken from a study of blood T cell repertoires in COVID-19. Study at large: Spain, Italy and the United States supplied samples that represented acute and convalescent COVID-19. Sources were T cells, B-cell-depleted T cells, or PBMCs; the material itself was cDNA or gDNA.

The Seattle site enrolled patients during active infection and followed them longitudinally. The sample was peripheral blood. This TCR came from a woman aged 25-40 years with COVID-19, enrolled during active disease.

The CDR3 sequence: CASTYQFHRVGPPYSHTDTQYF. Written as DNA, the CDR3 is TGTGCCAGCACCTACCAATTCCACAGGGTAGGACCTCCCTACTCTCACACAGATACGCAGTATTTT. The chain has TRBV21-1 and TRBJ2-3; the table names TRBD1, a call not compared with the DNA. TRBV21-1 is assigned pseudogene status. This CDR3 has 22 residues.